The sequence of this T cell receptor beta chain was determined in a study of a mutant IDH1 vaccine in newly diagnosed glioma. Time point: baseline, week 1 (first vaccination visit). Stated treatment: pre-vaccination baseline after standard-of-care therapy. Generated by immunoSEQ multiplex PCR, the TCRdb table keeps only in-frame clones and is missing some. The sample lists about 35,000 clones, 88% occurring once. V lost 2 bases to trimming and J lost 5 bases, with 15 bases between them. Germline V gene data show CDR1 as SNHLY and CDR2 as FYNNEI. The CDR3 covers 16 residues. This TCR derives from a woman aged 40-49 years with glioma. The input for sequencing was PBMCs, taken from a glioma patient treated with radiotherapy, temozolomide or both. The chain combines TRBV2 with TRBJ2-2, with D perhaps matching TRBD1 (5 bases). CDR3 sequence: CASSESPGLGTGELFF. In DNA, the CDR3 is TGTGCCAGCAGTGAAAGCCCAGGGCTGGGGACCGGGGAGCTGTTTTTT.